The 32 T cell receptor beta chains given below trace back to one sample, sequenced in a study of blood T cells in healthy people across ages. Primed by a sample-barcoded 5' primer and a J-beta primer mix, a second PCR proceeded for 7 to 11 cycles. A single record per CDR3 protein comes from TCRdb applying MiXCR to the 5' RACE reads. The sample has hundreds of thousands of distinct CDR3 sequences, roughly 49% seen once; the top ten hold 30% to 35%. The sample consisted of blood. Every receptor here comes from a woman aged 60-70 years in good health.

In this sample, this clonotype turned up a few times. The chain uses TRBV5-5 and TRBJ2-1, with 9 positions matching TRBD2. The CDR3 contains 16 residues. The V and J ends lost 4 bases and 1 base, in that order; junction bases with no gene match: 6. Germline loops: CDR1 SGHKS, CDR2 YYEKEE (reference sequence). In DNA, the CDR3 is TGTGCCAGCAGCCAAACTAGCGGGTATTCCTACAATGAGCAGTTCTTC. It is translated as CASSQTSGYSYNEQFF.

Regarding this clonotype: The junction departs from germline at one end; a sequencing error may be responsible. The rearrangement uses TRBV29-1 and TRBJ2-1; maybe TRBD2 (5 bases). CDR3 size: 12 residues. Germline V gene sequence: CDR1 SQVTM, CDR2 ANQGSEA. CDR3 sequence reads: CSVERLPNERFF. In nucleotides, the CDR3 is TGCAGCGTTGAAAGACTACCGAATGAGCGGTTCTTC.

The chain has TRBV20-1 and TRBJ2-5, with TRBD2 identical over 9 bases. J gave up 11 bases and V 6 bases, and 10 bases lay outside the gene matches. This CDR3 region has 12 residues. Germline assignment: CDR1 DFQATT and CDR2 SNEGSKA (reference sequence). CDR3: CSASGLAREQYF. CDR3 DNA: TGCAGTGCCTCAGGACTAGCGCGGGAGCAGTACTTC.

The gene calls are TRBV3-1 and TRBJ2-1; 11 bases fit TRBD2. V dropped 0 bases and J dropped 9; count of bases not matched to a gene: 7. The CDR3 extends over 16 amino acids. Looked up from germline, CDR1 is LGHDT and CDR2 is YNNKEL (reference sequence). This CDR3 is CASSQEWSSGRSEQFF. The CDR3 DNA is TGTGCCAGCAGCCAAGAGTGGTCTAGCGGGAGGAGTGAGCAGTTCTTC.

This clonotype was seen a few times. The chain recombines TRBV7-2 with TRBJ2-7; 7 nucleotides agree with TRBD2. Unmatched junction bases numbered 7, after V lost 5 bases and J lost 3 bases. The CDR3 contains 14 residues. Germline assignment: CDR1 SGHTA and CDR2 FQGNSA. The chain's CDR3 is CASSRSGVGYEQYF. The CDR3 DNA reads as TGTGCCAGCAGCCGGAGCGGGGTGGGCTACGAGCAGTACTTC.

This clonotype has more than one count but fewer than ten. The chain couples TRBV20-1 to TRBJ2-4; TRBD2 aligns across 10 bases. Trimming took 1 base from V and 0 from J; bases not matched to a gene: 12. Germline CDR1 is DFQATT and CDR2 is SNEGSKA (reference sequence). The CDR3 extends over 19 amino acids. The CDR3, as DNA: TGCAGTGCTAGAGGCAGGACTAGCGGAGGATATATAGCCAAAAACATTCAGTACTTC. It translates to CSARGRTSGGYIAKNIQYF.

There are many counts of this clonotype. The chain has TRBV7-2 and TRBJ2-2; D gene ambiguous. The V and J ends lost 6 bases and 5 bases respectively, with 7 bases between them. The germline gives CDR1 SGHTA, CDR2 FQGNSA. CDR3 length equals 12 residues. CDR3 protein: CASSLRTGELFF. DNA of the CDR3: TGTGCCAGCAGTTTAAGGACCGGGGAGCTGTTTTTT.

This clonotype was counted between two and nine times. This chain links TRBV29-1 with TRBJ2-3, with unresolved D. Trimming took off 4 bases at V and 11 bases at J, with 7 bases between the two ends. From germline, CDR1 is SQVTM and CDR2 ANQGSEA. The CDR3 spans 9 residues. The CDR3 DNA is TGCAGCGTTGCACCACGGCAGTATTTT. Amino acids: CSVAPRQYF.

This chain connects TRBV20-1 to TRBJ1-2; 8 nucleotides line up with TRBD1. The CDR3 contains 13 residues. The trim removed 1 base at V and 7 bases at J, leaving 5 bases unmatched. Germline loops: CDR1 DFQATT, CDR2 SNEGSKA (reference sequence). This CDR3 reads CSARGTGRSGYTF. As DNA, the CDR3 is TGCAGTGCTAGAGGGACAGGGCGAAGTGGCTACACCTTC.

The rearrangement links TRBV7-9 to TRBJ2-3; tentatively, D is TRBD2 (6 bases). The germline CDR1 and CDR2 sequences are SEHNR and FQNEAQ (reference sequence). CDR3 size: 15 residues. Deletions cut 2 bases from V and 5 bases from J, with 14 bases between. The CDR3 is CASSLLTGAGDTQYF. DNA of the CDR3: TGTGCCAGCAGCTTACTAACGGGAGCCGGAGATACGCAGTATTTT.

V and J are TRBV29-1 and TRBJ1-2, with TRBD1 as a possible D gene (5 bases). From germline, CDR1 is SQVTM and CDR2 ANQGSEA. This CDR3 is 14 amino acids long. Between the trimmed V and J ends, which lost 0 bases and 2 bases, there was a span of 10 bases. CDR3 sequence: CSVEDSEGNYGYTF. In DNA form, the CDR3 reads TGCAGCGTTGAAGATAGTGAGGGGAACTATGGCTACACCTTC.

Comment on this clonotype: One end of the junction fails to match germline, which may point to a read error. CDR3 sequence (DNA): TGTGCCGGCAGTTTCACAGGGGAGAACGACTATGGCTACACCTTC. It codes for CAGSFTGENDYGYTF. The chain joins TRBV27 to TRBJ1-2; 7 bases are a match to TRBD1. Germline V lookup: CDR1 MNHEY, CDR2 SMNVEV (reference sequence). This CDR3 is 15 amino acids long.

CDR3 sequence: CASSLLGAAYNEQFF. The CDR3 DNA is TGTGCCAGCAGCTTATTAGGCGCGGCCTACAATGAGCAGTTCTTC. The V and J genes are TRBV7-3 and TRBJ2-1; no definite D call. V lost 2 bases and J lost 2, with 10 bases in between. The CDR3 sequence is 15 residues long. In germline, CDR1 is SGHTA, CDR2 FQGTGA.

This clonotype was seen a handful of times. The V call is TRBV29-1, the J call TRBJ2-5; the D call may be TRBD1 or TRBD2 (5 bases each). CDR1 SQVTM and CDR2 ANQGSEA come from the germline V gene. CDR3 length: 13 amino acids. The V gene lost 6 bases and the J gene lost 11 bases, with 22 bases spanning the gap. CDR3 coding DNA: TGCAGCGTGGGGTCGGGGCTAGTCAATGAGCAGTACTTC. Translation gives CSVGSGLVNEQYF.

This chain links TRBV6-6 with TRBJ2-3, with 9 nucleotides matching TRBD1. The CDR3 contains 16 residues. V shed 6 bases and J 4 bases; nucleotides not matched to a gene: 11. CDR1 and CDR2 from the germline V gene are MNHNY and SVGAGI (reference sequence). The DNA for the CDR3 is TGTGCCAGCAGAACGTCCGGGACAGGGCGTTCAGATACGCAGTATTTT. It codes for CASRTSGTGRSDTQYF.

The CDR3 DNA follows: TGTGCCTGGAGAGATCCACAGGGAGGTGAGCAGTACTTC. Protein sequence: CAWRDPQGGEQYF. The chain recombines TRBV30 with TRBJ2-7; D may match TRBD1 or TRBD2 (6 bases each). This CDR3 is 13 amino acids long. Trimming removed 3 bases from V and 7 bases from J, with 16 bases in between. From germline, CDR1 is GTSNPN and CDR2 SVGIG (reference sequence).

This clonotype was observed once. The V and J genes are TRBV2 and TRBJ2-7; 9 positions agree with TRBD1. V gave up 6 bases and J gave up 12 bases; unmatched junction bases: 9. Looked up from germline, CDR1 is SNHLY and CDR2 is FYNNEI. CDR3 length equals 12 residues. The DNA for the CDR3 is TGTGCCAGCAGCGAAACCCGGGACAGGGCGTACTTC. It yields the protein CASSETRDRAYF.

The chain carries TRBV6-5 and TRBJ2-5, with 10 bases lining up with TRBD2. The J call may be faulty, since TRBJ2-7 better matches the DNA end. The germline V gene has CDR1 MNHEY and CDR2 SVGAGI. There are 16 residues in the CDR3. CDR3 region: CASSYSSGRASNEQYF. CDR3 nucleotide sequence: TGTGCCAGCAGTTACTCAAGCGGGAGGGCCTCTAACGAGCAGTACTTC.

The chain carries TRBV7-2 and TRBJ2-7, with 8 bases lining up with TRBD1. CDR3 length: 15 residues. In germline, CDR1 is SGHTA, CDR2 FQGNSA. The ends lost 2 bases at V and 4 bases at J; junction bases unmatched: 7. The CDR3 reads CASSLYQGADYEQYF. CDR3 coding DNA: TGTGCCAGCAGCTTATATCAGGGGGCGGATTACGAGCAGTACTTC. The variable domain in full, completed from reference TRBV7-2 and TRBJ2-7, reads GAGVSQSPSNKVTEKGKDVELRCDPISGHTALYWYRQSLGQGLEFLIYFQGNSAPDKSGLPSDRFSAERTGGSVSTLTIQRTQQEDSAVYLCASSLYQGADYEQYFGPGTRLTVT.

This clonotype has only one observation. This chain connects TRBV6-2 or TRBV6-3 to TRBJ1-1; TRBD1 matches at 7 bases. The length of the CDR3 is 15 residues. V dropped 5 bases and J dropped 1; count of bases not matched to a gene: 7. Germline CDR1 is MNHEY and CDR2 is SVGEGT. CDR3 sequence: CASSADRVKNTEAFF. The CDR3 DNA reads TGTGCCAGCAGTGCAGACAGGGTCAAGAACACTGAAGCTTTCTTT.

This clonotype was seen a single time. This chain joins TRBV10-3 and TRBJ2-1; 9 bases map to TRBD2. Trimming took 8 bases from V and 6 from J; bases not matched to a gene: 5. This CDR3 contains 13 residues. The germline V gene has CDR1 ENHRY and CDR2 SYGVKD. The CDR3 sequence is CAIEGLAANEQFF. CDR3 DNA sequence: TGTGCCATCGAGGGACTAGCAGCCAATGAGCAGTTCTTC.

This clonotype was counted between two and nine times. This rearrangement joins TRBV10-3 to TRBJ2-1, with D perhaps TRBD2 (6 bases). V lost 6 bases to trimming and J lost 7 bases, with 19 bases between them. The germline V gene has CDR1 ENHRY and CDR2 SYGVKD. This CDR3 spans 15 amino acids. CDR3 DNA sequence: TGTGCCATCAGGGCGGGGAGACTAGTCTATAATGAGCAGTTCTTC. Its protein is CAIRAGRLVYNEQFF.

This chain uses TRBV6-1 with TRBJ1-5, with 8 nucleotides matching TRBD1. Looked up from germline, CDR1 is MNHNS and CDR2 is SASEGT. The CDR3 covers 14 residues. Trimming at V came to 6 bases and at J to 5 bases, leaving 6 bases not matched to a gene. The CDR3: CASRNGQGYQPQHF. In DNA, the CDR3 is TGTGCCAGCAGGAATGGACAGGGTTATCAGCCCCAGCATTTT.

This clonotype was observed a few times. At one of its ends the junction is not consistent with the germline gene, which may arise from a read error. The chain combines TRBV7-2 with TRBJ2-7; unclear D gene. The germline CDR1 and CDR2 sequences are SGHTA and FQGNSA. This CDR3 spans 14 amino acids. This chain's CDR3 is CASSLVSSSYEQYF. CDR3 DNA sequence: TGCGCCAGCAGCTTGGTCTCGAGCTCCTACGAGCAGTACTTC.

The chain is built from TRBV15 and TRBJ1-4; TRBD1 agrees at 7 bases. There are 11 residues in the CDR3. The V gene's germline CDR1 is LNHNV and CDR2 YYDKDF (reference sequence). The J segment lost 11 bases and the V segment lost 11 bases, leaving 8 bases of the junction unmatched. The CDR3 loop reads CASRTGGKLFF. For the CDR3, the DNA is TGTGCCTCTAGGACAGGAGGGAAACTGTTTTTT.

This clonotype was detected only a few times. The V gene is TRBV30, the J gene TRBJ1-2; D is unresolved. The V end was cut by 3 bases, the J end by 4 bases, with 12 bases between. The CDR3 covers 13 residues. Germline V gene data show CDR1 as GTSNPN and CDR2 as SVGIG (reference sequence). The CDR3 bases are TGTGCCTGGAGGACCAAAAGCACCTATGGCTACACCTTC. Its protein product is CAWRTKSTYGYTF.

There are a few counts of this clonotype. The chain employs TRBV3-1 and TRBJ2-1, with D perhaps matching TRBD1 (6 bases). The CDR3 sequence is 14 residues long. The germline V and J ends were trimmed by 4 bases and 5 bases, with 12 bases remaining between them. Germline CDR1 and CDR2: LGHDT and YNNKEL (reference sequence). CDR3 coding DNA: TGTGCCAGCAGCCTACAGGGATCGGACAATGAGCAGTTCTTC. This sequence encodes CASSLQGSDNEQFF.

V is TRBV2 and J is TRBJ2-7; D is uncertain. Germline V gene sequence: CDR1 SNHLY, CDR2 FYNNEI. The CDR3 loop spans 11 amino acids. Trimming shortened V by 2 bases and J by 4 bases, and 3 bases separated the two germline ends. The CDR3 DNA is TGTGCCAGCAGTGAATGGTACGAGCAGTACTTC. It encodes CASSEWYEQYF. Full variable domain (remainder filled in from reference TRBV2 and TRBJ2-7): EPEVTQTPSHQVTQMGQEVILRCVPISNHLYFYWYRQILGQKVEFLVSFYNNEISEKSEIFDDQFSVERPDGSNFTLKIRSTKLEDSAMYFCASSEWYEQYFGPGTRLTVT.

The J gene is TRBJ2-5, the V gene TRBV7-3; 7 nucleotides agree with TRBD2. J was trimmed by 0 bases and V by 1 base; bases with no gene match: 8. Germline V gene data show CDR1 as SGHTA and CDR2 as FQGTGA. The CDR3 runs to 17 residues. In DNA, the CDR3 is TGTGCCAGCAGCTTAATGGGGGGGATGGGGTACCAAGAGACCCAGTACTTC. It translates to CASSLMGGMGYQETQYF.

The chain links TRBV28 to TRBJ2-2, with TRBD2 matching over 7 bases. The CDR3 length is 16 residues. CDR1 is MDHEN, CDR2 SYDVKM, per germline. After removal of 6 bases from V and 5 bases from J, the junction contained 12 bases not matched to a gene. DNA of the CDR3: TGTGCCAGCAGAACCGGGCGCGGGAGAGGGACCGGGGAGCTGTTTTTT. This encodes CASRTGRGRGTGELFF. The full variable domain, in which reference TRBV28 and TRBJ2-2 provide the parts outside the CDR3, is DVKVTQSSRYLVKRTGEKVFLECVQDMDHENMFWYRQDPGLGLRLIYFSYDVKMKEKGDIPEGYSVSREKKERFSLILESASTNQTSMYLCASRTGRGRGTGELFFGEGSRLTVL.

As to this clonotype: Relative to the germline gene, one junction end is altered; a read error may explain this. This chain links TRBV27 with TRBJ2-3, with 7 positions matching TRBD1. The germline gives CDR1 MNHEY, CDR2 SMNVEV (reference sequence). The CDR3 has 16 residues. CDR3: CTSSLWGPGGTDTQYF. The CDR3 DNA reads TGTACCAGCAGTTTATGGGGCCCAGGGGGAACAGATACGCAGTATTTT.

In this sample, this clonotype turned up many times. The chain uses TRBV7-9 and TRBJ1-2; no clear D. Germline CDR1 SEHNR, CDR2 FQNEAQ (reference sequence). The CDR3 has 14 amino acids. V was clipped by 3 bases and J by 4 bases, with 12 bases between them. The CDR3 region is CASSFGTETYGYTF. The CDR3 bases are TGTGCCAGCAGCTTCGGAACGGAAACCTATGGCTACACCTTC. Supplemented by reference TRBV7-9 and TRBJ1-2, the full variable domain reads DTGVSQNPRHKITKRGQNVTFRCDPISEHNRLYWYRQTLGQGPEFLTYFQNEAQLEKSRLLSDRFSAERPKGSFSTLEIQRTEQGDSAMYLCASSFGTETYGYTFGSGTRLTVV.